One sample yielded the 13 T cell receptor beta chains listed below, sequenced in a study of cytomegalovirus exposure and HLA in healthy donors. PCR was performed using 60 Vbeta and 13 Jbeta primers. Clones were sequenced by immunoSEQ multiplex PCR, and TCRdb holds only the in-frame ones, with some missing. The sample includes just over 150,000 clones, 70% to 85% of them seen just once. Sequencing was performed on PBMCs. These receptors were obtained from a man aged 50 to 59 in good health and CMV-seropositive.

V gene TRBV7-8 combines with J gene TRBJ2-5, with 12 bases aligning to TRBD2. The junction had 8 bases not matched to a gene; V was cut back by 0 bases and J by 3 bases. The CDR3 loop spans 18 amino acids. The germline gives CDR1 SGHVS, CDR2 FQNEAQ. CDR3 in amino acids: CASSLAPGLAGGEETQYF. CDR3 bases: TGTGCCAGCAGCTTAGCGCCTGGGCTAGCGGGGGGGGAAGAGACCCAGTACTTC.

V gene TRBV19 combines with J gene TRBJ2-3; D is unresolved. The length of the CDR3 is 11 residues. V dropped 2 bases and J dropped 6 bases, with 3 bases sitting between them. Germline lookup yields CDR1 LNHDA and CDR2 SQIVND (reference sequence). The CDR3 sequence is CASSISDTQYF. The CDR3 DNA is TGTGCCAGTAGTATATCTGATACGCAGTATTTT.

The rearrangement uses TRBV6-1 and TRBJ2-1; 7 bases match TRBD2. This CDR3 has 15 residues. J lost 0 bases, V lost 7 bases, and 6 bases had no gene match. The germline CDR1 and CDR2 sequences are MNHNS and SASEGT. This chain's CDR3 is CASKPSGGSYNEQFF. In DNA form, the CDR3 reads TGTGCCAGCAAGCCTAGCGGAGGCTCCTACAATGAGCAGTTCTTC.

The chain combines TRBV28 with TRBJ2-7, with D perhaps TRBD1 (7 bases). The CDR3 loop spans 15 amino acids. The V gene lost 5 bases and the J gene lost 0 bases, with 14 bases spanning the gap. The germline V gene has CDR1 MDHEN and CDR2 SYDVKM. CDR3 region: CASSTQGGSSYEQYV. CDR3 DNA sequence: TGTGCCAGCAGTACCCAGGGGGGAAGCTCCTACGAGCAGTACGTC.

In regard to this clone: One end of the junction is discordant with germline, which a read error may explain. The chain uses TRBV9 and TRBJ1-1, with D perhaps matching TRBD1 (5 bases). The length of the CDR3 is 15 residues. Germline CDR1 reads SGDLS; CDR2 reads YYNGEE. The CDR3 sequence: CTSSVGAGRATEAFF. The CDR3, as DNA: TGTACCAGCAGCGTAGGGGCAGGGAGGGCCACTGAAGCTTTCTTT. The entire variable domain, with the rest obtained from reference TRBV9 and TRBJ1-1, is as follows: DSGVTQTPKHLITATGQRVTLRCSPRSGDLSVYWYQQSLDQGLQFLIQYYNGEERAKGNILERFSAQQFPDLHSELNLSSLELGDSALYFCTSSVGAGRATEAFFGQGTRLTVV.

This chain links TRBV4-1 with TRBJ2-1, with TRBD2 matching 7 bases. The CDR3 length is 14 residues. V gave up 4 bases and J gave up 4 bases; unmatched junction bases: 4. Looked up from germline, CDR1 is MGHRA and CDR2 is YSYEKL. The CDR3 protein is CASSLGRGYNEQFF. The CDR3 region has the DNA TGCGCCAGCAGCCTGGGGCGGGGGTACAATGAGCAGTTCTTC.

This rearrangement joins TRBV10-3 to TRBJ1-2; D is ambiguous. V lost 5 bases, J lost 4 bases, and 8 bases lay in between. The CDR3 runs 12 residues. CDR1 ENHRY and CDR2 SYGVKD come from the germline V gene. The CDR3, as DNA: TGTGCCATCAGTAGAAGCTCCTATGGCTACACCTTC. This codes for CAISRSSYGYTF.

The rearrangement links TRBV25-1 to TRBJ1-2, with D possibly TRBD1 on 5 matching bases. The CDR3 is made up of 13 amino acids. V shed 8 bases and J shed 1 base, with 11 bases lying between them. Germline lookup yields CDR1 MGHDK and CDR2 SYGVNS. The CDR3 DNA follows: TGTGCCAGCTCAACCGGGGGTAACTATGGCTACACCTTC. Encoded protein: CASSTGGNYGYTF.

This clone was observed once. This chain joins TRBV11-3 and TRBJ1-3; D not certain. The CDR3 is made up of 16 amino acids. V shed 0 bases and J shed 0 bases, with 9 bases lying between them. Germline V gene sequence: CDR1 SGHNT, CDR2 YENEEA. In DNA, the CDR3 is TGTGCCAGCAGCTTAGACCCGTCTCTCTCTGGAAACACCATATATTTT. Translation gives CASSLDPSLSGNTIYF.

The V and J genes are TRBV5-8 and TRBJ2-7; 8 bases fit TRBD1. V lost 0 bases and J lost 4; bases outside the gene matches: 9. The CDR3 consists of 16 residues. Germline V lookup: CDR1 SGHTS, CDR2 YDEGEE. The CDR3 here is CASSLGVNRGSYEQYF. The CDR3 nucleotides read TGTGCCAGCAGCTTGGGGGTCAACAGGGGGTCTTACGAGCAGTACTTC.

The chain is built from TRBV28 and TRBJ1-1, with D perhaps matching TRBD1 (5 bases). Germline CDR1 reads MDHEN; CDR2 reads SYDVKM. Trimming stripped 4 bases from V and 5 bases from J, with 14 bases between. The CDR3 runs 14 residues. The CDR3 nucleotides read TGTGCCAGCAGTTCTGGGGGGGGAAGAACTGAAGCTTTCTTT. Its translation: CASSSGGGRTEAFF.

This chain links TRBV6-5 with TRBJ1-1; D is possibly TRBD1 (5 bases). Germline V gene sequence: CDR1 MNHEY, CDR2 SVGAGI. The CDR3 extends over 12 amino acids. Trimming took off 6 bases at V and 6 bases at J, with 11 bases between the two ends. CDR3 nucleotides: TGTGCCAGCAGCCGACAGATCGCTGAAGCTTTCTTT. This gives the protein CASSRQIAEAFF.

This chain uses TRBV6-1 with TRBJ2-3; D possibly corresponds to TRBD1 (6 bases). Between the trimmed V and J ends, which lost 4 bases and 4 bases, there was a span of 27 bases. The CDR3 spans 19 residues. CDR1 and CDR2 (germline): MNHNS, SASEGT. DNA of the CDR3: TGTGCCAGCAGTGGGAACCGGGACCAATTGCCCAGGGGTGCAGATACGCAGTATTTT. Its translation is CASSGNRDQLPRGADTQYF.